The present TCR beta chain was sequenced within a study of blood T cell repertoires in COVID-19. Study-wide background: T cells, B-cell-depleted T cells, or PBMCs provided the cDNA or gDNA that served as material.

The V and J ends lost 2 bases and 3 bases respectively, with 8 bases between them. This CDR3 comprises 14 residues. CDR1 and CDR2 (germline): SGHRS, YFSETQ. This table comes from immunoSEQ multiplex PCR, and its TCRdb copy is limited to in-frame clones, with some not included. The table records around 15,000 clones, just over 85% of them present only once. This clone was seen just once. This chain connects TRBV5-1 to TRBJ1-4; weak D call: TRBD1 (5 bases). This sequence was found in a human donor in a cohort sampled during active COVID-19. Material for sequencing was peripheral blood. The DNA of the CDR3 is TGCGCCAGCAGCTTAACGACAGCTAATGAAAAACTGTTTTTT. Protein: CASSLTTANEKLFF.